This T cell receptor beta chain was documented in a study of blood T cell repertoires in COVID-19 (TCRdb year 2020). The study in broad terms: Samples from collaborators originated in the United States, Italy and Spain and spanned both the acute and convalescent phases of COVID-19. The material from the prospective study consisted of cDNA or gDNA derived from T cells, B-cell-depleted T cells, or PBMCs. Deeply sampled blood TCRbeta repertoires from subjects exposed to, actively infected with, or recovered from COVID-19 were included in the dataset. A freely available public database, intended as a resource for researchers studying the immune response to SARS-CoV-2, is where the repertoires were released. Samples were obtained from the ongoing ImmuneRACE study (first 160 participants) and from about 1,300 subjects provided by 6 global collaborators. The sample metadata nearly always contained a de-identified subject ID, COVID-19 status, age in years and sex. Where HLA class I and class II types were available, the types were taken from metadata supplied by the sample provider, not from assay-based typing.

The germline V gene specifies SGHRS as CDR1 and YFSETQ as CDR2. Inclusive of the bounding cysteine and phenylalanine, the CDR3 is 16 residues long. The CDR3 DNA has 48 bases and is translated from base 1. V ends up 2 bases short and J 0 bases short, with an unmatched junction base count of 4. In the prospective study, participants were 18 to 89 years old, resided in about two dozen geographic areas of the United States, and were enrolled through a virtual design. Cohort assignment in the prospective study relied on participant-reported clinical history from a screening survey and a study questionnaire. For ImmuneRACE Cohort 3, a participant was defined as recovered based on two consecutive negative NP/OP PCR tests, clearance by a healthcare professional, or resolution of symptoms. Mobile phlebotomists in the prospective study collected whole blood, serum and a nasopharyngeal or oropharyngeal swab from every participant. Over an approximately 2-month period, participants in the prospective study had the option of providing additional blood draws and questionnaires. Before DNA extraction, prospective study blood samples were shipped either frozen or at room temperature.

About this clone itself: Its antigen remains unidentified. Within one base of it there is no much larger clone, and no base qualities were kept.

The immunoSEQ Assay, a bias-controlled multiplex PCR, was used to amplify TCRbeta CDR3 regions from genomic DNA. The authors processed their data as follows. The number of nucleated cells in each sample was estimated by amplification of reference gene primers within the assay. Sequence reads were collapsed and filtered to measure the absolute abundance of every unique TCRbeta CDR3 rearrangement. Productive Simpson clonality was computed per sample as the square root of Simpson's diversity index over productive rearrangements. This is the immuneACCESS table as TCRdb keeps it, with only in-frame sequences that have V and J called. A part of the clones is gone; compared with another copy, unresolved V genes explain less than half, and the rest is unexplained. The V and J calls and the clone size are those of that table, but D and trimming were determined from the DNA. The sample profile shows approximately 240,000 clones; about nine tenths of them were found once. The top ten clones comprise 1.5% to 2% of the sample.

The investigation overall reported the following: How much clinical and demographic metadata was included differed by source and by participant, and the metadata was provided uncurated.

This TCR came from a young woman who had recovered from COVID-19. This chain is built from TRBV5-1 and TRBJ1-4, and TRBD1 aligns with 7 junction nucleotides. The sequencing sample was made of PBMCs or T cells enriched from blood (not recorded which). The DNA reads TGCGCCAGCAGCTTCAGGACAGGAGCAACTAATGAAAAACTGTTTTTT. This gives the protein CASSFRTGATNEKLFF.